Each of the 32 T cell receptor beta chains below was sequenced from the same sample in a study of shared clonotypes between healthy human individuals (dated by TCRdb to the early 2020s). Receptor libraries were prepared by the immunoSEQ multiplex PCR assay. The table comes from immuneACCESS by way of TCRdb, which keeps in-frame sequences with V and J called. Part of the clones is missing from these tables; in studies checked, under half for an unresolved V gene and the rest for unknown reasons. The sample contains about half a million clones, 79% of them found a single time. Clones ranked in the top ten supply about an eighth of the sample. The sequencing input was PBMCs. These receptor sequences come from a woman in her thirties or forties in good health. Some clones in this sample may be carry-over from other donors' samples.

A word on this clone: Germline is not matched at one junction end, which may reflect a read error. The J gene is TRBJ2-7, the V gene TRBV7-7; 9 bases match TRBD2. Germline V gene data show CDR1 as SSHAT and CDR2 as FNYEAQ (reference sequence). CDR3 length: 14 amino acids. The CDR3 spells CASSTKAGGYEQYF. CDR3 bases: TGTGCTAGCAGCACAAAAGCGGGGGGCTACGAGCAGTACTTC.

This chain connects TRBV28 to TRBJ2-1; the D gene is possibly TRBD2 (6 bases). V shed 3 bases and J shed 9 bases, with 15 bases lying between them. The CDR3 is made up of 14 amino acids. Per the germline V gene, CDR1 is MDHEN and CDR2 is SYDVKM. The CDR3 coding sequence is TGTGCCAGCAGTTTGGAGGGAGGATTCTCTGAGCAGTTCTTC. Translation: CASSLEGGFSEQFF.

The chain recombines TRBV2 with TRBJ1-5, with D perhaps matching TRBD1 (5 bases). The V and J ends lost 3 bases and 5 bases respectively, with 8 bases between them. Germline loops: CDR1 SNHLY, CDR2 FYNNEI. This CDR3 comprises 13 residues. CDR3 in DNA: TGTGCCAGCAGTGAGTCCAGGGATCAGCCCCAGCATTTT. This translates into CASSESRDQPQHF. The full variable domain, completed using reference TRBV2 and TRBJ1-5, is EPEVTQTPSHQVTQMGQEVILRCVPISNHLYFYWYRQILGQKVEFLVSFYNNEISEKSEIFDDQFSVERPDGSNFTLKIRSTKLEDSAMYFCASSESRDQPQHFGDGTRLSIL.

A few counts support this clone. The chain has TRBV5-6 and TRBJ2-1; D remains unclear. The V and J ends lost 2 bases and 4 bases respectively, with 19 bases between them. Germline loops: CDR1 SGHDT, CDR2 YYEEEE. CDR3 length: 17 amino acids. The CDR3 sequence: CASSFEKGIHKYNEQFF. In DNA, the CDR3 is TGTGCCAGCAGCTTCGAAAAGGGAATCCATAAGTACAATGAGCAGTTCTTC.

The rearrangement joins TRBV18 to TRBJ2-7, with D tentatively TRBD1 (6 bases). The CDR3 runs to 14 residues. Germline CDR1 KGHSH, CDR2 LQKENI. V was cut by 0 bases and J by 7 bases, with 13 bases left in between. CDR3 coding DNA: TGTGCCAGCTCACCACCCGCCACCCAGGGGGAGCAGTACTTC. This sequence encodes CASSPPATQGEQYF.

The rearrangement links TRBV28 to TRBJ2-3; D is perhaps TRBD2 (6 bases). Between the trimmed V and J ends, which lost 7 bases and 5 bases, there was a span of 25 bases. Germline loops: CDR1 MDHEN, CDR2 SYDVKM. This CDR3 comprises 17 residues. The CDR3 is CASTTYRRGGGLDTQYF. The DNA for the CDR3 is TGTGCCAGCACTACCTACCGCCGAGGCGGAGGGCTAGATACGCAGTATTTT.

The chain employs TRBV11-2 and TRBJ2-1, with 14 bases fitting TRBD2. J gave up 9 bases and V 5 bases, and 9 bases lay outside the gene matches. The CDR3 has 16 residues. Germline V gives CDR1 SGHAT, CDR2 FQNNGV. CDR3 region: CASSPRGTSGSIEQFF. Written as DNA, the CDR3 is TGTGCCAGCAGCCCTAGGGGGACTAGCGGGAGTATTGAGCAGTTCTTC.

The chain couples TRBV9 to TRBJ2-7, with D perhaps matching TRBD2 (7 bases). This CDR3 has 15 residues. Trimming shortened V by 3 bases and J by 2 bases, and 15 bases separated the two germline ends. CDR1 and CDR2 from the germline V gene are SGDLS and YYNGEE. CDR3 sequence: CASSAQGGGTYEQYF. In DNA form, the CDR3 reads TGTGCCAGCAGCGCCCAAGGGGGGGGAACCTACGAGCAGTACTTC. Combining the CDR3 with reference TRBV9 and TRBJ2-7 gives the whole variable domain DSGVTQTPKHLITATGQRVTLRCSPRSGDLSVYWYQQSLDQGLQFLIQYYNGEERAKGNILERFSAQQFPDLHSELNLSSLELGDSALYFCASSAQGGGTYEQYFGPGTRLTVT.

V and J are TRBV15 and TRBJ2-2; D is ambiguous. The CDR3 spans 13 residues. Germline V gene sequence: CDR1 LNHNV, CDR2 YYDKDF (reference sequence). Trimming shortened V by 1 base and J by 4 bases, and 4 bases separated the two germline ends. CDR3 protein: CATSRGFTGELFF. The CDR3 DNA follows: TGTGCCACCAGCAGAGGTTTCACCGGGGAGCTGTTTTTT. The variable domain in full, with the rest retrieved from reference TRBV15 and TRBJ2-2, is DAMVIQNPRYQVTQFGKPVTLSCSQTLNHNVMYWYQQKSSQAPKLLFHYYDKDFNNEADTPDNFQSRRPNTSFCFLDIRSPGLGDTAMYLCATSRGFTGELFFGEGSRLTVL.

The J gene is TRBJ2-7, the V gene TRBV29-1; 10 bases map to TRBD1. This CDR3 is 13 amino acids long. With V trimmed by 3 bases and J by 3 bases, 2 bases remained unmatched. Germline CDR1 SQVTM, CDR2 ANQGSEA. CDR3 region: CSVDRDRGYEQYF. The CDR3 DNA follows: TGCAGCGTTGACCGGGACAGGGGCTACGAGCAGTACTTC.

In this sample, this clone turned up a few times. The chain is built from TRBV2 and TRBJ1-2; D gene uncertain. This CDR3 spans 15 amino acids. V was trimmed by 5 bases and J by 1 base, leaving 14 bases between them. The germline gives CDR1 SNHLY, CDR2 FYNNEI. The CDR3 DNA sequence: TGTGCCAGCAGTCAATCAGAGGCCTATAACTATGGCTACACCTTC. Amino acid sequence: CASSQSEAYNYGYTF.

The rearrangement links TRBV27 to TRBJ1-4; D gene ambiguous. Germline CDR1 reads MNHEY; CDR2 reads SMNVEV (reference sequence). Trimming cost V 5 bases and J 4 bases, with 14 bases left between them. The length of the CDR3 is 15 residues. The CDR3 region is CASSPPRADNEKLFF. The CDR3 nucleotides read TGTGCCAGCAGTCCCCCAAGGGCAGATAATGAAAAACTGTTTTTT.

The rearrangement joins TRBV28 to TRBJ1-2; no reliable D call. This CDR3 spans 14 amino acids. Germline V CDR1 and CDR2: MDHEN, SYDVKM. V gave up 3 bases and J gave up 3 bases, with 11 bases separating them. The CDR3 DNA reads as TGTGCCAGCAGTTTCAGGTCGAAGTACTATGGCTACACCTTC. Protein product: CASSFRSKYYGYTF.

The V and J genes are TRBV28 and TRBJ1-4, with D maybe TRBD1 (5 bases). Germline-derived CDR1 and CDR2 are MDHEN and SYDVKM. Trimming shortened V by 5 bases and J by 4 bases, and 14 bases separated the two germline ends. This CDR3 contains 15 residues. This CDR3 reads CASSPPTEYNEKLFF. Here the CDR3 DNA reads TGTGCCAGCAGTCCACCGACAGAATATAATGAAAAACTGTTTTTT.

The DNA of the CDR3 is TGCGCCAGCAGCTTGGGACTAGCGGGAGTGGATACGCAGTATTTT. Protein: CASSLGLAGVDTQYF. This chain connects TRBV5-1 to TRBJ2-3, with 12 bases fitting TRBD2. The trim removed 0 bases at V and 6 bases at J, leaving 2 bases unmatched. The CDR3 sequence is 15 residues long. CDR1 and CDR2 (germline): SGHRS, YFSETQ. The whole variable domain, remainder taken from reference TRBV5-1 and TRBJ2-3, is KAGVTQTPRYLIKTRGQQVTLSCSPISGHRSVSWYQQTPGQGLQFLFEYFSETQRNKGNFPGRFSGRQFSNSRSEMNVSTLELGDSALYLCASSLGLAGVDTQYFGPGTRLTVL.

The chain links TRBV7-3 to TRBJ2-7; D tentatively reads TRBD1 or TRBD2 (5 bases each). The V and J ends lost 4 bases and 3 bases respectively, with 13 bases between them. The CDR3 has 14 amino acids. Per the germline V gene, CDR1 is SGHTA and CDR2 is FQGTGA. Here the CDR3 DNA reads TGTGCCAGCAGCTGGGCGGGTGGGGGCTACGAGCAGTACTTC. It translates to CASSWAGGGYEQYF.

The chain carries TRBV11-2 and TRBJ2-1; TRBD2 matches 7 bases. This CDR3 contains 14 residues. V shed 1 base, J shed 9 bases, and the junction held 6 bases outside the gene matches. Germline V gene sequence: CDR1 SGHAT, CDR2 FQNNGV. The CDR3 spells CASSLGREAFEQFF. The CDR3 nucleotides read TGTGCCAGCAGCTTAGGACGGGAGGCTTTTGAGCAGTTCTTC.

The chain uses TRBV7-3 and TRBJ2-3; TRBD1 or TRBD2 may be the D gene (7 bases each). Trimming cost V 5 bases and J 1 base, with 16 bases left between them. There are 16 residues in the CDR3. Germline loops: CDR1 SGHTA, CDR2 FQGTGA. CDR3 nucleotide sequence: TGTGCCAGCAGCCTCAGGGGGGGTCGAGGCACAGATACGCAGTATTTT. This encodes CASSLRGGRGTDTQYF.

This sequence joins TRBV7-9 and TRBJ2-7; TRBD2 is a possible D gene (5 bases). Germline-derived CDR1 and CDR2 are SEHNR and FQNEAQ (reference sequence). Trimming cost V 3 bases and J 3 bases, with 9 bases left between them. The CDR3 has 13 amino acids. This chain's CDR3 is CASSLSGIYEQYF. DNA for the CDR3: TGTGCCAGCAGCTTGTCGGGGATCTACGAGCAGTACTTC.

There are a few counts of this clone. The CDR3 DNA follows: TGTGCCAGTAGTATAGATAGGTCGACTGAAGCTTTCTTT. Its translation is CASSIDRSTEAFF. The V and J genes are TRBV19 and TRBJ1-1; D gene unclear. The CDR3 loop spans 13 amino acids. Trimming pared 0 bases from V and 5 bases from J, leaving 7 bases between. Germline V gives CDR1 LNHDA, CDR2 SQIVND (reference sequence).

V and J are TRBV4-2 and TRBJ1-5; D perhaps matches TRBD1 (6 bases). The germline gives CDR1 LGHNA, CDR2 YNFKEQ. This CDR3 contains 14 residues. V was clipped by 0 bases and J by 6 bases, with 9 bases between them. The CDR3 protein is CASSQEQGGQPQHF. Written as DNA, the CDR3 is TGTGCCAGCAGCCAAGAACAGGGCGGTCAGCCCCAGCATTTT.

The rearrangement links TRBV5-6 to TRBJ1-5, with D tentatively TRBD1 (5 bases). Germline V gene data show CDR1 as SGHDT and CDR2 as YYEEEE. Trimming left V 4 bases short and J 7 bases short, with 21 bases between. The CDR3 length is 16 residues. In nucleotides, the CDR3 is TGTGCCAGCAGCGGAAGTGACAGATACCTTAAACAGCCCCAGCATTTT. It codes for CASSGSDRYLKQPQHF.

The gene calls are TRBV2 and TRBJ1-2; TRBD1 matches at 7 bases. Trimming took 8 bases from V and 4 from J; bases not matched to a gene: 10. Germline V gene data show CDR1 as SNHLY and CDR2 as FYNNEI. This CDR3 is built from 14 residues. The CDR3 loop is CASRRTGGAYGYTF. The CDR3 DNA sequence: TGTGCCAGCCGGAGGACAGGTGGGGCCTATGGCTACACCTTC.

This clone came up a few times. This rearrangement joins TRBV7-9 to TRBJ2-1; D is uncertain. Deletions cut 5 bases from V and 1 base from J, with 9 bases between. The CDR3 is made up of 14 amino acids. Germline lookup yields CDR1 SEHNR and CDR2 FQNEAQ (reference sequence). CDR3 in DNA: TGTGCCAGCAGCCCCGGCCGGTCCTACAATGAGCAGTTCTTC. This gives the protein CASSPGRSYNEQFF.

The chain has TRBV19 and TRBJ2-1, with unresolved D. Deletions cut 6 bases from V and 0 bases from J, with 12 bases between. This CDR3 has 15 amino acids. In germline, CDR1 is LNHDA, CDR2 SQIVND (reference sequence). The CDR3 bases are TGTGCCAGTAGGAAAAACGGACCCTCCTACAATGAGCAGTTCTTC. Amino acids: CASRKNGPSYNEQFF.

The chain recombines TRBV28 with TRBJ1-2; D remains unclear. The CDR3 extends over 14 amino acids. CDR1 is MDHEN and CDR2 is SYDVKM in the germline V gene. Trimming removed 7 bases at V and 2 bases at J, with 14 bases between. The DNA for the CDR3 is TGTGCCAGCAACTCATACAGAAGCAACTATGGCTACACCTTC. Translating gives CASNSYRSNYGYTF.

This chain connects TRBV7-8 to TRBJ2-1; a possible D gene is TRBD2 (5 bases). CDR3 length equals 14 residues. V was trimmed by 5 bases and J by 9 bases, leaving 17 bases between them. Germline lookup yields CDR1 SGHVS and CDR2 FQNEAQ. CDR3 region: CASSPLAQAVEQFF. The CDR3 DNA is TGTGCCAGCAGCCCACTGGCCCAAGCGGTTGAGCAGTTCTTC.

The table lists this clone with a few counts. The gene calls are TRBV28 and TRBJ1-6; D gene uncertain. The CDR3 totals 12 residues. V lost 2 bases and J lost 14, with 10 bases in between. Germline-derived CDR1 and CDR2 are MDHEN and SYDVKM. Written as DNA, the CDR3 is TGTGCCAGCAGTTTAAAAAATTCGGCCCTCCACTTT. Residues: CASSLKNSALHF. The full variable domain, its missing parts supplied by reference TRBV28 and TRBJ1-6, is DVKVTQSSRYLVKRTGEKVFLECVQDMDHENMFWYRQDPGLGLRLIYFSYDVKMKEKGDIPEGYSVSREKKERFSLILESASTNQTSMYLCASSLKNSALHFGNGTRLTVT.

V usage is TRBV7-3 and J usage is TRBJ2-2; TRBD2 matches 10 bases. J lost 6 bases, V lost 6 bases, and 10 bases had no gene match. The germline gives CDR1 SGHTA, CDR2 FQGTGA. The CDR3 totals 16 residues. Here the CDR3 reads CASSKVAGGTPGELFF. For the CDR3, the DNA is TGTGCCAGCAGTAAAGTAGCGGGAGGAACTCCCGGGGAGCTGTTTTTT.

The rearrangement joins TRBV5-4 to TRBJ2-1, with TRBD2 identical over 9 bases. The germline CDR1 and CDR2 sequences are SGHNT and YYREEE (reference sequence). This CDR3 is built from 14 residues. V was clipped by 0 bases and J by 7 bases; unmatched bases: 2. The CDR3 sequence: CASSLEREDNEQFF. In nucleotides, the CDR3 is TGTGCCAGCAGCTTGGAGCGGGAGGATAATGAGCAGTTCTTC.

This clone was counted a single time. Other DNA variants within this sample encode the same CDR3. The CDR3 nucleotides are TGCAGCGTTGAAGGGGCGGGTAATGAAAAACTGTTTTTT. Encoded protein: CSVEGAGNEKLFF. The rearrangement uses TRBV29-1 and TRBJ1-4, with no clear D. This CDR3 comprises 13 residues. With 1 base removed from V and 4 bases from J, the gap between germline ends came to 7 bases. Germline V gives CDR1 SQVTM, CDR2 ANQGSEA.

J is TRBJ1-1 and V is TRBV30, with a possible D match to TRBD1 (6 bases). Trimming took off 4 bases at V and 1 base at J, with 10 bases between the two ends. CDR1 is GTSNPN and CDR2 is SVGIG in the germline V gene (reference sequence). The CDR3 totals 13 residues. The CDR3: CAWIRDTNTEAFF. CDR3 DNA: TGTGCCTGGATCAGGGACACGAACACTGAAGCTTTCTTT. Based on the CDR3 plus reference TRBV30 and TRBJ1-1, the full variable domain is SQTIHQWPATLVQPVGSPLSLECTVEGTSNPNLYWYRQAAGRGLQLLFYSVGIGQISSEVPQNLSASRPQDRQFILSSKKLLLSDSGFYLCAWIRDTNTEAFFGQGTRLTVV.